The clone carrying this T cell receptor beta chain was counted a single time. Its cognate antigen is unknown. Profiling relied on immunoSEQ multiplex PCR, and the TCRdb table lists in-frame clones only, not all of them. This sample carries 80,000 or so clones, around nine tenths of them seen once, and the ten largest clones take under 0.7%. The CDR3 extends over 15 amino acids. Per the germline V gene, CDR1 is SGHTA and CDR2 is FQGNSA. The V and J ends lost 1 base and 0 bases, in that order; junction bases with no gene match: 3. These data belong to a study of OX40 agonist ivuxolimab in advanced cancers. Study summary: Ivuxolimab, an agonist antibody against OX40 (CD134), was given to patients. Dose-escalation cases comprised hepatocellular carcinoma, melanoma, renal cell or head and neck cancer. General study results and limits: There were also nonresponders showing low normalized T-cell clonal expansion.

The chain couples TRBV7-2 to TRBJ2-7; 7 bases line up with TRBD1. This receptor was identified in an adult with an advanced solid tumor such as melanoma, head and neck, liver or kidney cancer. The sample here was CD4+ or CD8+ T cells sorted from blood, taken in a trial of the OX40 agonist ivuxolimab. CDR3 in amino acids: CASSLDRGSSYEQYF. The DNA of the CDR3 is TGTGCCAGCAGCTTAGACAGGGGAAGCTCCTACGAGCAGTACTTC.